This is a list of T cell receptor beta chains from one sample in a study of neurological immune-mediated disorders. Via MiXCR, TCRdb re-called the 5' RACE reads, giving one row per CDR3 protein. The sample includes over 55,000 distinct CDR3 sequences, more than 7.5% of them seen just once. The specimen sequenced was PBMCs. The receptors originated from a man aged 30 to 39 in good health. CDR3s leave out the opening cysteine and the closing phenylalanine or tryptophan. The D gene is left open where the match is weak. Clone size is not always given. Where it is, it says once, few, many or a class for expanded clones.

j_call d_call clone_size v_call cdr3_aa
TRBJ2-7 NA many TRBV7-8 ASSSSRAVRSYEQY
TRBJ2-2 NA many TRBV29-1 SVADTTNTGELF
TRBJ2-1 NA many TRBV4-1 ASSQAPNNEQF
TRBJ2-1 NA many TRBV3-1 ASSMFTYNEQF
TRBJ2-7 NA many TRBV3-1 ASSHGLNGYEQY
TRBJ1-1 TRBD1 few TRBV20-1 SALTGPEAF
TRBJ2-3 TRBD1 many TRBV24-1 ATSDPPGQGTTDTQY
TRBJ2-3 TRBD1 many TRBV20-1 SASTLRDRATDTQY
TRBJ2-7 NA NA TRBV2 ASTRGPESSYEQY
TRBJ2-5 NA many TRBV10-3 AIGRGPETQY
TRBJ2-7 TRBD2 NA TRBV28 ASSPYSGMAYDQY
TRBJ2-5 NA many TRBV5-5 ASSLGGGVAKTQY
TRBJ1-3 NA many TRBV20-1 SARPSGNTIY
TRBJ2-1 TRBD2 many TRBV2 ASSDIGTSASSYNEQF
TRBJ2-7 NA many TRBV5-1 ASSLGQVYEQY
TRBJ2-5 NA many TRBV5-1 ASSTVFQETQY
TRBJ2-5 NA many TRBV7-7 ASSLAEVRRGQETQY
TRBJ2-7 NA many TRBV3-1 ASSQDRVPHYEQY
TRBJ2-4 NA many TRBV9 ASSVDPPPGNIQY
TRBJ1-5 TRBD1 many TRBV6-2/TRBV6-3 ASSYFGQGNQPQH
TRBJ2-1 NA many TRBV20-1 SASSHETGEAYNEQF
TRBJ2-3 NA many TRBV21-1 ASSNPSLLSTDTQY
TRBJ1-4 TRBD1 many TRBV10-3 AIGGTGDEKLF
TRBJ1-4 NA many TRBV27 ASSLLSPTNEKLF
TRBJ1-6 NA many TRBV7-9 ASSLVLTTNSPLH
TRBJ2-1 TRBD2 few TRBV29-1 SVEAVAGVVSSSYNEQF
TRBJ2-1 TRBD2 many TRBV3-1 ASSHLAGRVYNEQF
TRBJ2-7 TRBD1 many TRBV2 ASLFLGQGFLEQY
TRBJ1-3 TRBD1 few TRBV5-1 ASSSGTGGNTIY
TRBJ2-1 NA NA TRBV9 ARRCRGHNEQF
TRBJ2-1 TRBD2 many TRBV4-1 ASSQVLAGVFYNEQF
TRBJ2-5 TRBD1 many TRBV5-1 ASSFSTGGETQY
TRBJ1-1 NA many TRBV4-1 ASSPGTLRGDTEAF
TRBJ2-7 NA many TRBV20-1 SGRGFSYEQY
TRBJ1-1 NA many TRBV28 ASSFGFGGEAF
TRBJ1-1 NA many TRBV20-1 SASPRRLEAF
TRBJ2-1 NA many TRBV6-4 ASSDNLASSYNEQF
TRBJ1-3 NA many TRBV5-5 ASSTAGTNSGNTIY
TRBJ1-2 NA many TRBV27 ASSLRGVEGYT
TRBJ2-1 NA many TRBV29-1 SVGSYNEQF
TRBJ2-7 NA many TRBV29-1 SVEATDSGTDYEQY